Below, 6 T cell receptor beta chains from the same sample are listed, as sequenced in a study of identical twins. TCRdb ran MiXCR on the 5' RACE reads and lists one entry per CDR3 protein. The sample carries 1.5 million to 2 million distinct CDR3 sequences, under 35% recorded once. Sequenced input: cord blood. The receptors come from a newborn girl in good health.

This sequence joins TRBV9 and TRBJ2-3; 13 nucleotides agree with TRBD2. Per the germline V gene, CDR1 is SGDLS and CDR2 is YYNGEE. This CDR3 region has 16 residues. Losses at the gene ends were 2 bases for V and 3 bases for J; bases not matched to a gene: 3. CDR3 nucleotides: TGTGCCAGCAGCGTCCAGACTAGCGGGAGGACAGATACGCAGTATTTT. It encodes CASSVQTSGRTDTQYF.

This chain links TRBV21-1 with TRBJ2-7; TRBD1, the D gene given by the table, was not confirmed from the DNA. TRBV21-1 is a pseudogene segment. The CDR3 totals 14 residues. The CDR3 nucleotides are TGTGCCAGCAGCAAAAGGACAGACTCCTACGAGCAGTACTTC. Translation gives CASSKRTDSYEQYF.

A few counts support this clonotype. This chain links TRBV5-1 with TRBJ2-5; tentative D call: TRBD1 (5 bases). CDR3 length: 13 amino acids. Trimming removed 4 bases from V and 3 bases from J, with 10 bases in between. Per the germline V gene, CDR1 is SGHRS and CDR2 is YFSETQ. The CDR3 nucleotides read TGCGCCAGCAGCGCCTCAGGGAAAGAGACCCAGTACTTC. Translating gives CASSASGKETQYF.

J is TRBJ2-7 and V is TRBV2, with a weak D call TRBD1 (6 bases). The CDR3 runs to 15 residues. V gave up 8 bases and J gave up 3 bases, with 20 bases separating them. CDR1 is SNHLY and CDR2 is FYNNEI in the germline V gene. As DNA, the CDR3 is TGTGCCAGCCATCCCCCAGGGGTAGGGGACTACGAGCAGTACTTC. It is translated as CASHPPGVGDYEQYF.

This clonotype was picked up a small number of times. The genes are TRBV9 and TRBJ1-5; no clear D gene. Trimming removed 0 bases at V and 6 bases at J, with 10 bases between. Germline V gives CDR1 SGDLS, CDR2 YYNGEE. The CDR3 totals 14 residues. The CDR3: CASSVGLGSQPQHF. The CDR3 DNA is TGTGCCAGCAGCGTAGGTCTGGGGAGTCAGCCCCAGCATTTT.

There are a few counts of this clonotype. This chain links TRBV7-2 with TRBJ2-3; TRBD1 is a possible D gene (5 bases). CDR3 length: 15 amino acids. CDR1 and CDR2 from the germline V gene are SGHTA and FQGNSA. Deletions cut 4 bases from V and 0 bases from J, with 11 bases between. In nucleotides, the CDR3 is TGTGCCAGCAGCTCCTGGACAACTAGCACAGATACGCAGTATTTT. It yields the protein CASSSWTTSTDTQYF.